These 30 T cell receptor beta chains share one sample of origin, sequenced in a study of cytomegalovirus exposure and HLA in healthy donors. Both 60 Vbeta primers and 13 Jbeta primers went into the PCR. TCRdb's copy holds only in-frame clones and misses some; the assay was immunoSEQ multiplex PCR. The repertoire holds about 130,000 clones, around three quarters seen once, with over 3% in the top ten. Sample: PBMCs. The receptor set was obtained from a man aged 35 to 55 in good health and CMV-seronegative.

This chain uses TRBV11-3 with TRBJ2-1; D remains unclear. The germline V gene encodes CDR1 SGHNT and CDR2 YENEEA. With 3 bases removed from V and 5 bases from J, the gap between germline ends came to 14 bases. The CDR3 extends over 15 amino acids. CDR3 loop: CASSLGDTAHNEQFF. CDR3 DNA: TGTGCCAGCAGCTTGGGCGATACCGCCCACAATGAGCAGTTCTTC.

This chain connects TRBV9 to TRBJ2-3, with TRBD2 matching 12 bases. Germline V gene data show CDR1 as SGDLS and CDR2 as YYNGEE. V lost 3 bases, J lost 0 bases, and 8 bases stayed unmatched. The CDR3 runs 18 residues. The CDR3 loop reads CASSAKTSGSDSTDTQYF. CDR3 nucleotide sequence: TGTGCCAGCAGCGCGAAGACTAGCGGGAGCGATAGCACAGATACGCAGTATTTT.

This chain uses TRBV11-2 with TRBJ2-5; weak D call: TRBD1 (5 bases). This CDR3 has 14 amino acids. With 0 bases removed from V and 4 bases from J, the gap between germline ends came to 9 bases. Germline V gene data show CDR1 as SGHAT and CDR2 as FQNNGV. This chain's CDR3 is CASSLDRGGETQYF. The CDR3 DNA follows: TGTGCCAGCAGCTTAGATAGGGGTGGAGAGACCCAGTACTTC.

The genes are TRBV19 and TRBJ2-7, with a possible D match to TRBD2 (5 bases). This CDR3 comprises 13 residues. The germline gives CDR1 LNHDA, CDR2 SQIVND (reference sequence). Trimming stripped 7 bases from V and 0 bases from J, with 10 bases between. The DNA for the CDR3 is TGTGCCAGTAATCCGGGATCCTCCTACGAGCAGTACTTC. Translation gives CASNPGSSYEQYF.

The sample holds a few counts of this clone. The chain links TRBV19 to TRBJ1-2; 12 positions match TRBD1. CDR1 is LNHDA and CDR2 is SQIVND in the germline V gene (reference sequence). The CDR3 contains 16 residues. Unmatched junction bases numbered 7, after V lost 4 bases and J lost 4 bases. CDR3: CASSRSGQGASYGYTF. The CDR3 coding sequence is TGTGCCAGTAGTAGATCGGGACAGGGGGCTTCCTATGGCTACACCTTC.

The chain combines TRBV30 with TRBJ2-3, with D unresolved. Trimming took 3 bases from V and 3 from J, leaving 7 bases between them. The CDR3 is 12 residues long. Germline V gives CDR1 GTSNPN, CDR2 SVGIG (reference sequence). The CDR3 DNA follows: TGTGCCTGGAGGTCAGTGACAGATACGCAGTATTTT. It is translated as CAWRSVTDTQYF.

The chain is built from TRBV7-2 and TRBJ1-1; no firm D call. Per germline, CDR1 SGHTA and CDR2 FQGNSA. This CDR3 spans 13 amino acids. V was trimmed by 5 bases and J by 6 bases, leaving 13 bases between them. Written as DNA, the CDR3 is TGTGCCAGCAGCCACGGGAGCGGGGCTGAAGCTTTCTTT. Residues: CASSHGSGAEAFF.

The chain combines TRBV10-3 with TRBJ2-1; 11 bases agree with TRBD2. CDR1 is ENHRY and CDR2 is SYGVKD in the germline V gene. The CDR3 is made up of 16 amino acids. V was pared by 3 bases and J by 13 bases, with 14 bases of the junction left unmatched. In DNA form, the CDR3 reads TGTGCCATCAGTGACCTTAAGGGACTAGCGGAGCCCATACAGTTCTTC. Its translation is CAISDLKGLAEPIQFF.

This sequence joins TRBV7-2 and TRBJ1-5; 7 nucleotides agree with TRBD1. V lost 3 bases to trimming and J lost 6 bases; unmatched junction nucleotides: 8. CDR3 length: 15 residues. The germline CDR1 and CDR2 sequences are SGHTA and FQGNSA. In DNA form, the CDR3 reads TGTGCCAGCAGCTTCTTAGGGGGCGTTAGTCAGCCCCAGCATTTT. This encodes CASSFLGGVSQPQHF.

In DNA, the CDR3 is TGTGCCAGCAGCTTTGCTCGATGGGGGAGGGTTGGTCAGCCCCAGCATTTT. Translating it yields CASSFARWGRVGQPQHF. The chain is built from TRBV7-7 and TRBJ1-5, with D tentatively TRBD1 (5 bases). The CDR3 length is 17 residues. Germline V gene lookup returns CDR1 SSHAT and CDR2 FNYEAQ (reference sequence). V dropped 3 bases and J dropped 6 bases, with 21 bases sitting between them. Full variable domain (missing parts from reference TRBV7-7 and TRBJ1-5): GAGVSQSPRYKVTKRGQDVTLRCDPISSHATLYWYQQALGQGPEFLTYFNYEAQPDKSGLPSDRFSAERPEGSISTLTIQRTEQRDSAMYRCASSFARWGRVGQPQHFGDGTRLSIL.

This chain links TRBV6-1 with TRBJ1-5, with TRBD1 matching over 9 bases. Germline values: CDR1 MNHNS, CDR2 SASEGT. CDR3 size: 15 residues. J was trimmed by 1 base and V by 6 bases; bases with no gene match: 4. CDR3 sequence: CASRGTGGSNQPQHF. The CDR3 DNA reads TGTGCCAGCAGAGGAACAGGGGGCAGCAATCAGCCCCAGCATTTT.

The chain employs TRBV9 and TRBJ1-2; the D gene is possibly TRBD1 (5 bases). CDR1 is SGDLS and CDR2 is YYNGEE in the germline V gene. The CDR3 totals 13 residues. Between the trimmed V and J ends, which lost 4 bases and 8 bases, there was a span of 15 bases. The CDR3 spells CASSLGQGEGYTF. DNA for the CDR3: TGTGCCAGCAGCTTGGGGCAGGGCGAGGGCTACACCTTC.

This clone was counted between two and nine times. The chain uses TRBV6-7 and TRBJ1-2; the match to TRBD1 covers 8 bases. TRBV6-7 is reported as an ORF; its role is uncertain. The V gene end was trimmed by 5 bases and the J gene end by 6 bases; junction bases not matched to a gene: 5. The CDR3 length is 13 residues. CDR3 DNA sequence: TGTGCCAGCAGTCGGGACAGGCCCGATGGCTACACCTTC. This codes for CASSRDRPDGYTF.

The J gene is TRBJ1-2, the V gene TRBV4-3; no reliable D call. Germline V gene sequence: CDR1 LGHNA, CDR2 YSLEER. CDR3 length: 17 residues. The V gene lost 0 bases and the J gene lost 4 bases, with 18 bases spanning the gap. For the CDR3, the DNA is TGCGCCAGCAGCCAAGATGTGTCCCTGGGAGGTGGCTATGGCTACACCTTC. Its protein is CASSQDVSLGGGYGYTF.

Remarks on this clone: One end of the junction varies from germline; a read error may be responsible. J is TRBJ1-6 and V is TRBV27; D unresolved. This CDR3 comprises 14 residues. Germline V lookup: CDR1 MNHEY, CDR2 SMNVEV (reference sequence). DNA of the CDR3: TGTGCCACCAGTTTCGGGGAACATAATTCACCCCTCCACTTT. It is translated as CATSFGEHNSPLHF.

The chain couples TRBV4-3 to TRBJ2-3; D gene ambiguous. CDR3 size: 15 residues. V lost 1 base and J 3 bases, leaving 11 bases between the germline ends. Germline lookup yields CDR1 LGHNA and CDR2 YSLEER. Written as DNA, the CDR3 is TGCGCCAGCAGCCAAGGCCCGGTCCCTACAGATACGCAGTATTTT. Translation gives CASSQGPVPTDTQYF.

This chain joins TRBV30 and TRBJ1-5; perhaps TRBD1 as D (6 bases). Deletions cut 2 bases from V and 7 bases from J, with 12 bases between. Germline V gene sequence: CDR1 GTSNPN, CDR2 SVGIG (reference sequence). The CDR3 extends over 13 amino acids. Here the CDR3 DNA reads TGTGCCTGGAGTTCGATAACAGGGCAGCCCCAGCATTTT. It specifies CAWSSITGQPQHF.

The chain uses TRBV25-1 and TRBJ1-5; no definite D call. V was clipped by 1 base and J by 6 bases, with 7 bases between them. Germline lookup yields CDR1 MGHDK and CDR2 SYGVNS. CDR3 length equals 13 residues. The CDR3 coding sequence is TGTGCCAGCAGTGAATCCGGCGGTCAGCCCCAGCATTTT. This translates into CASSESGGQPQHF.

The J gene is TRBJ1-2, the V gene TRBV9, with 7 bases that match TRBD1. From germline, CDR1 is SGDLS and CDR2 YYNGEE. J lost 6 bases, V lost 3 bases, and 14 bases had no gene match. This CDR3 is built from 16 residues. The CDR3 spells CASSGPIRQGGHGYTF. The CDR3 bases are TGTGCCAGCAGCGGGCCTATAAGACAGGGAGGCCATGGCTACACCTTC. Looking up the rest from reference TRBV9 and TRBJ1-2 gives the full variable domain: DSGVTQTPKHLITATGQRVTLRCSPRSGDLSVYWYQQSLDQGLQFLIQYYNGEERAKGNILERFSAQQFPDLHSELNLSSLELGDSALYFCASSGPIRQGGHGYTFGSGTRLTVV.

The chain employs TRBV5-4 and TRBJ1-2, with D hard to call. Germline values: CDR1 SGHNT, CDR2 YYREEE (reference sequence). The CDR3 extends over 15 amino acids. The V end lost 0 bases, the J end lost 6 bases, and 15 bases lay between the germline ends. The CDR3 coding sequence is TGTGCCAGCAGCTTGGGAACCCGACGAGGCGATGGCTACACCTTC. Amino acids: CASSLGTRRGDGYTF. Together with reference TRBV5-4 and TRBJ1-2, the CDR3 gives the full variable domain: ETGVTQSPTHLIKTRGQQVTLRCSSQSGHNTVSWYQQALGQGPQFIFQYYREEENGRGNFPPRFSGLQFPNYSSELNVNALELDDSALYLCASSLGTRRGDGYTFGSGTRLTVV.

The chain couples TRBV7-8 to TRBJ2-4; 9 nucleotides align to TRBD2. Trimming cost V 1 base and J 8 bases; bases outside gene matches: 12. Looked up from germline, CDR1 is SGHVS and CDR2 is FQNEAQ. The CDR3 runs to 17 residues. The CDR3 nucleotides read TGTGCCAGCAGCTTAGTGGTAGCGGGAGTTCCGGGGGACATTCAGTACTTC. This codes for CASSLVVAGVPGDIQYF.

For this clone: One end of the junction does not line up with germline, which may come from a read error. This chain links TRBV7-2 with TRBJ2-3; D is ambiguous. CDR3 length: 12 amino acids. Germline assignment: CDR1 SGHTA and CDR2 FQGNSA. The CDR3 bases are TGTGCCAGCAGCATAGCCTTCGATACGCAGTATTTT. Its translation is CASSIAFDTQYF.

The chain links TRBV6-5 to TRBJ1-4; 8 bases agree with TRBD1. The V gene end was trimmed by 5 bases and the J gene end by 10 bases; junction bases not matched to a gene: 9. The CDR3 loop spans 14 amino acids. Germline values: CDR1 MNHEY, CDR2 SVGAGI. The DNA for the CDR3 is TGTGCCAGCAGTACGGACAGGGAAGGTGTAAAACTGTTTTTT. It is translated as CASSTDREGVKLFF.

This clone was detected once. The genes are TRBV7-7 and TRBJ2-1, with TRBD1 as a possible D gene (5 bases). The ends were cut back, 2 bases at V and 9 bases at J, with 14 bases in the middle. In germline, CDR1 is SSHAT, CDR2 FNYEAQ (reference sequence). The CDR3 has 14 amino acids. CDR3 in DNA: TGTGCCAGCAGCTTAATTGGGGCGCAGGGTGAGCAGTTCTTC. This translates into CASSLIGAQGEQFF. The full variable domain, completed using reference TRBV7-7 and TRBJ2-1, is GAGVSQSPRYKVTKRGQDVTLRCDPISSHATLYWYQQALGQGPEFLTYFNYEAQPDKSGLPSDRFSAERPEGSISTLTIQRTEQRDSAMYRCASSLIGAQGEQFFGPGTRLTVL.

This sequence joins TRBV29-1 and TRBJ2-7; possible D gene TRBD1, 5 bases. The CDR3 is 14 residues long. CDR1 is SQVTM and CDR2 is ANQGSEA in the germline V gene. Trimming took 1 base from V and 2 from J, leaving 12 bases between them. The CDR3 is CSVEGGLAPYEQYF. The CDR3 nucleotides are TGCAGCGTTGAAGGGGGCCTTGCTCCCTACGAGCAGTACTTC.

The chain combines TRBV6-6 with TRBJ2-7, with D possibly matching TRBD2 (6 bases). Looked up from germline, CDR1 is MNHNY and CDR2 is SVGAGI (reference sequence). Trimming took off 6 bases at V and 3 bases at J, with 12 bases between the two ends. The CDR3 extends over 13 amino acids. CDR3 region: CASSPGLSYEQYF. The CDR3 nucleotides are TGTGCCAGCAGCCCGGGACTCAGCTACGAGCAGTACTTC.

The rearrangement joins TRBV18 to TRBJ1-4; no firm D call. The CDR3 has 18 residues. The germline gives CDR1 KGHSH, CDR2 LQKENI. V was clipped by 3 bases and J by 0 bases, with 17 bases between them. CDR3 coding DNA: TGTGCCAGCTCACCTGGCAGGCGAGTCCAAACAACTAATGAAAAACTGTTTTTT. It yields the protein CASSPGRRVQTTNEKLFF.

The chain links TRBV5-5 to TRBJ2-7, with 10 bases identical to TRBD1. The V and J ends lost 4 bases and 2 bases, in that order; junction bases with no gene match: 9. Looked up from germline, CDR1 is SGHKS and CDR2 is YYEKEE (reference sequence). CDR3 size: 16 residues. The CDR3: CASSPPGQGIAYEQYF. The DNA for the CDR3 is TGTGCCAGCAGCCCACCGGGACAGGGGATAGCCTACGAGCAGTACTTC.

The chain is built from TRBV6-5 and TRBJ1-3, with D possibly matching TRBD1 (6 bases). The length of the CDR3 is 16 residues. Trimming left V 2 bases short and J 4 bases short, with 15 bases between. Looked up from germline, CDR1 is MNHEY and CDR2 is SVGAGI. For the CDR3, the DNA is TGTGCCAGCAGTTACGGTGGGGGCCCGCCGGGAAACACCATATATTTT. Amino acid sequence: CASSYGGGPPGNTIYF.

The CDR3 protein is CASSLLGRAYEAFF. Written as DNA, the CDR3 is TGTGCCAGCAGCTTACTGGGCCGAGCCTATGAAGCTTTCTTT. This rearrangement joins TRBV7-9 to TRBJ1-1; D is unclear. The V end was cut by 2 bases, the J end by 7 bases, with 14 bases between. This CDR3 has 14 amino acids. Looked up from germline, CDR1 is SEHNR and CDR2 is FQNEAQ (reference sequence). Using reference TRBV7-9 and TRBJ1-1 for the parts outside the CDR3, the full variable domain is DTGVSQNPRHKITKRGQNVTFRCDPISEHNRLYWYRQTLGQGPEFLTYFQNEAQLEKSRLLSDRFSAERPKGSFSTLEIQRTEQGDSAMYLCASSLLGRAYEAFFGQGTRLTVV.